The rows below give T cell receptor beta chains drawn from one sample of a study of beta chain features in type 1 diabetes. Profiled with immunoSEQ multiplex PCR; TCRdb holds only in-frame clones, not every one. The sample lists about 710,000 clones, over 11% seen once, with around 0.04% in the top ten. The sequencing sample was made of naive CD4+ T cells from blood. The receptors here all came from a man younger than 35 with type 1 diabetes. Both conserved end residues are part of each CDR3. D genes are given only for firm matches. Rows may omit the clone size; those that give it use once, few, many or a size class.

V gene: TRBV30
D gene: TRBD1
J gene: TRBJ2-2
clone size: .
CDR3 DNA: TGTGCCTGGAGTGTAGCACAGGGGGTACGAACCGGGGAGCTGTTTTTT
CDR3 protein: CAWSVAQGVRTGELFF

V gene: TRBV6-5
D gene: TRBD2
J gene: TRBJ2-7
clone size: .
CDR3 DNA: TGTGCCAGCAGTTACACCGGGACTAGCGGGGTCGAGCAGTACTTC
CDR3 protein: CASSYTGTSGVEQYF

V gene: TRBV6-5
D gene: TRBD2
J gene: TRBJ2-2
clone size: .
CDR3 DNA: TGTGCCAGCAGTTACTGGGGACTACACGACACCGGGGAGCTGTTTTTT
CDR3 protein: CASSYWGLHDTGELFF

V gene: TRBV7-2
D gene: .
J gene: TRBJ1-2
clone size: few
CDR3 DNA: TGTGCCAGCAGCAACAGGGTTAACTATGGCTACACCTTC
CDR3 protein: CASSNRVNYGYTF

V gene: TRBV10-3
D gene: .
J gene: TRBJ1-1
clone size: .
CDR3 DNA: TGTGCCATCAGGCAGGGGTCGGAGAACACTGAAGCTTTCTTT
CDR3 protein: CAIRQGSENTEAFF

V gene: TRBV5-1
D gene: .
J gene: TRBJ1-2
clone size: .
CDR3 DNA: TGCGCCAGCAGCTTGGCGGGGAGCTATGGCTACACCTTC
CDR3 protein: CASSLAGSYGYTF

V gene: TRBV28
D gene: .
J gene: TRBJ1-3
clone size: .
CDR3 DNA: TGTGCCAGCAGTTCCGGGGGTGCTGGAAACACCATATATTTT
CDR3 protein: CASSSGGAGNTIYF

V gene: TRBV10-3
D gene: .
J gene: TRBJ2-5
clone size: .
CDR3 DNA: TGTGCCATCAGGGACGGGGAGACCCAGTACTTC
CDR3 protein: CAIRDGETQYF

V gene: TRBV6-1
D gene: .
J gene: TRBJ2-2
clone size: few
CDR3 DNA: TGTGCCAGCAGTGGCCTCTTAGGACACCCGGTATCTGGGGAGCTGTTTTTT
CDR3 protein: CASSGLLGHPVSGELFF

V gene: TRBV7-9
D gene: .
J gene: TRBJ1-4
clone size: few
CDR3 DNA: TGTGCCAGCAGCCCCCGAACCACTACAAATGAAAAACTGTTTTTT
CDR3 protein: CASSPRTTTNEKLFF

V gene: TRBV10-3
D gene: TRBD1
J gene: TRBJ1-2
clone size: few
CDR3 DNA: TGTGCCAGCTGGGGGGGACAGAACTATGGCTACACCTTC
CDR3 protein: CASWGGQNYGYTF

V gene: TRBV18
D gene: TRBD2
J gene: TRBJ2-7
clone size: .
CDR3 DNA: TGTGCCAGCTCACCACAAGAAGCGGGAGGGGCCTACGAGCAGTACTTC
CDR3 protein: CASSPQEAGGAYEQYF

V gene: TRBV2
D gene: .
J gene: TRBJ1-1
clone size: .
CDR3 DNA: TGTGCCAGCAGTGAACTGACTGTCCTCACTGAAGCTTTCTTT
CDR3 protein: CASSELTVLTEAFF

V gene: TRBV9
D gene: .
J gene: TRBJ1-1
clone size: .
CDR3 DNA: TGTGCCAGCACCCGCCCGACAGAGAACACTGAAGCTTTCTTT
CDR3 protein: CASTRPTENTEAFF

V gene: TRBV4-2
D gene: .
J gene: TRBJ2-7
clone size: few
CDR3 DNA: TGTGCCAGCAGCCTCCGAGCTAGACAACCCCAGTACTTC
CDR3 protein: CASSLRARQPQYF

V gene: TRBV5-4
D gene: .
J gene: TRBJ1-1
clone size: few
CDR3 DNA: TGTGCCAGCAGCTTAGGACTTCCGAACACTGAAGCTTTCTTT
CDR3 protein: CASSLGLPNTEAFF

V gene: TRBV6-5
D gene: .
J gene: TRBJ1-5
clone size: few
CDR3 DNA: TGTGCCAGCATGATGAGCGGGGGCCAGCCCCAGCATTTT
CDR3 protein: CASMMSGGQPQHF

V gene: TRBV2
D gene: .
J gene: TRBJ2-1
clone size: few
CDR3 DNA: TGTGCCAGCAAGGGGGGGAGGCATGAGCAGTTCTTC
CDR3 protein: CASKGGRHEQFF

V gene: TRBV7-9
D gene: .
J gene: TRBJ1-5
clone size: .
CDR3 DNA: TGTGCCAGCAGCTTATTCGGGGACAATCAGCCCCAGCATTTT
CDR3 protein: CASSLFGDNQPQHF

V gene: TRBV10-3
D gene: .
J gene: TRBJ1-2
clone size: .
CDR3 DNA: TGTGCCATCAGTGAACCCGGAGGATTCTATGGCTACACCTTC
CDR3 protein: CAISEPGGFYGYTF

V gene: TRBV9
D gene: .
J gene: TRBJ1-2
clone size: .
CDR3 DNA: TGTGCCAGCAGCGTAGCTACCGGGGCAGCCAGGGGTAGTGGCTACACCTTC
CDR3 protein: CASSVATGAARGSGYTF

V gene: TRBV19
D gene: .
J gene: TRBJ2-2
clone size: .
CDR3 DNA: TGTGCCACTCAGGGATACACCGGGGAGCTGTTTTTT
CDR3 protein: CATQGYTGELFF